The table lists the clone carrying this T cell receptor (beta chain) with a few counts. The data stem from a study of CD8+ T cells in alopecia areata. Germline values: CDR1 PRHDT, CDR2 FYEKMQ (reference sequence). J was trimmed by 3 bases and V by 5 bases; bases with no gene match: 3. This CDR3 contains 13 residues. RNA extraction was followed by reverse transcription into cDNA, which acted as the sequencing template. The data were produced by immunoSEQ multiplex PCR, yet TCRdb's version contains in-frame clones alone and is incomplete. In the table there are about 150,000 clones, more than 45% of which are singletons.

The receptor was derived from a human donor with alopecia areata. Here the sequenced sample was CD8+ T cells sorted from blood, taken at week 0. The chain recombines TRBV13 with TRBJ2-7; TRBD1 agrees at 8 bases. CDR3: CASSRDRIYEQYF. The CDR3 nucleotides are TGTGCCAGCAGCCGGGACAGGATCTACGAGCAGTACTTC. Variable domain in full (rest from reference TRBV13 and TRBJ2-7): AAGVIQSPRHLIKEKRETATLKCYPIPRHDTVYWYQQGPGQDPQFLISFYEKMQSDKGSIPDRFSAQQFSDYHSELNMSSLELGDSALYFCASSRDRIYEQYFGPGTRLTVT.